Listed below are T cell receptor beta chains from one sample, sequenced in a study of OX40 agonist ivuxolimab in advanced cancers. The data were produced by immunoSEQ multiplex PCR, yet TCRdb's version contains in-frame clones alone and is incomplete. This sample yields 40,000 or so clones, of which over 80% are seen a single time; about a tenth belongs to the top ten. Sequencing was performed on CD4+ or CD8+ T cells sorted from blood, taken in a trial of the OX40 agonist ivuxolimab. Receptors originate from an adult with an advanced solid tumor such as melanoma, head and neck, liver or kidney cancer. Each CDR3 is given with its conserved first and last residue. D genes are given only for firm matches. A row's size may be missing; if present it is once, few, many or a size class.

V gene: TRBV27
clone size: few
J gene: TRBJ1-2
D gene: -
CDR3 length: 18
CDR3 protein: CASSSDSGQEGSNYGYTF
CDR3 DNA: TGTGCCAGCAGTTCCGACTCAGGTCAAGAGGGATCTAACTATGGCTACACCTTC

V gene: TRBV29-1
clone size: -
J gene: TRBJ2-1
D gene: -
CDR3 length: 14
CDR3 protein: CSVQQGSSYNEQFF
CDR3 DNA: TGCAGCGTTCAGCAGGGGAGCTCCTACAATGAGCAGTTCTTC

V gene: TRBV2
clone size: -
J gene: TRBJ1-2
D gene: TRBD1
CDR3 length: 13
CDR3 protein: CASTQGARYGYTF
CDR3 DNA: TGTGCCAGTACACAGGGGGCGAGATATGGCTACACCTTC

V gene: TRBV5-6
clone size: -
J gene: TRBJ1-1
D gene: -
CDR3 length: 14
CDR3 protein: CASSLSGPNTEAFF
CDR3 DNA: TGTGCCAGCAGCTTGTCAGGACCGAACACTGAAGCTTTCTTT

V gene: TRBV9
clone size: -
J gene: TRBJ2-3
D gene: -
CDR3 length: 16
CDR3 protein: CASSVATLRGLDTQYF
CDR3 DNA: TGTGCCAGCAGCGTAGCGACTCTCCGGGGCCTAGATACGCAGTATTTT

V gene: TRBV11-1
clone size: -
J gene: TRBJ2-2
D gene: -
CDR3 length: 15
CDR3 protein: CATSQSPRDTGELFF
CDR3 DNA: TGTGCCACCAGCCAGTCGCCTAGGGACACCGGGGAGCTGTTTTTT

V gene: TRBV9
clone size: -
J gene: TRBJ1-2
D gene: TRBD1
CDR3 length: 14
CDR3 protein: CASSVGTASHGYTF
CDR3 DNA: TGTGCCAGCAGCGTCGGGACAGCCTCCCATGGCTACACCTTC

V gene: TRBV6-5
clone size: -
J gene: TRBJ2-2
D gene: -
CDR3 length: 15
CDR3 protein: CASRPQERFTGELFF
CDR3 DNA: TGTGCCAGCAGGCCTCAGGAGAGGTTCACCGGGGAGCTGTTTTTT

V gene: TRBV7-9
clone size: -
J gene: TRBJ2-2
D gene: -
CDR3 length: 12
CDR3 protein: CAIQGTPGELFF
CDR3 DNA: TGTGCCATCCAGGGGACCCCCGGGGAGCTGTTTTTT

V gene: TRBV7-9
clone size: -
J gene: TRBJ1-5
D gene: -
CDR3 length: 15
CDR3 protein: CASSASQNSNQPQHF
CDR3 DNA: TGTGCCAGCAGCGCTAGCCAGAATAGCAATCAGCCCCAGCATTTT

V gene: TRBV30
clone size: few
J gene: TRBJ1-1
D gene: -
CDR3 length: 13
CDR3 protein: CAWSPHGRTEAFF
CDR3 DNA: TGTGCCTGGAGCCCCCACGGTAGGACTGAAGCTTTCTTT

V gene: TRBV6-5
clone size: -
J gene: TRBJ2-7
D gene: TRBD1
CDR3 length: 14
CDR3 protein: CASSEGDRGYEQYF
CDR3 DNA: TGTGCCAGCAGTGAAGGAGACAGGGGCTACGAGCAGTACTTC

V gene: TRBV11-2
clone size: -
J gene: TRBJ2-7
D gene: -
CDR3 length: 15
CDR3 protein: CASSAEGDISYEQYF
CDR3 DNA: TGTGCCAGCAGCGCTGAGGGGGACATAAGCTACGAGCAGTACTTC

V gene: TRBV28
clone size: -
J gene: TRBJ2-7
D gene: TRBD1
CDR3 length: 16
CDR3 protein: CASSFLATGDGSEQYF
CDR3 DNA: TGTGCCAGCAGTTTTTTAGCGACAGGGGATGGATCCGAGCAGTACTTC

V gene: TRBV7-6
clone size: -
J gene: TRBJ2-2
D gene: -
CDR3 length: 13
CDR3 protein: CASSLRRAGELFF
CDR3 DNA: TGTGCCAGCAGCTTAAGGCGGGCCGGGGAGCTGTTTTTT

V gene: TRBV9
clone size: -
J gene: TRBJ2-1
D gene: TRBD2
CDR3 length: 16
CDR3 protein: CASSPRAGGVYNEQFF
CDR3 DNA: TGTGCCAGCAGCCCGCGAGCGGGAGGGGTCTACAATGAGCAGTTCTTC

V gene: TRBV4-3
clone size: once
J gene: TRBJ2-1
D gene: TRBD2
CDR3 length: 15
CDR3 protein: CASSQGTSGSNEQFF
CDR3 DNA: TGCGCCAGTAGCCAGGGGACTAGCGGGAGTAATGAGCAGTTCTTC

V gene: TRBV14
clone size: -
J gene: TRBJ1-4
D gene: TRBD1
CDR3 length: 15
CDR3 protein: CASSQEGTANEKLFF
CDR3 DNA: TGTGCCAGCAGCCAAGAGGGGACAGCTAATGAAAAACTGTTTTTT

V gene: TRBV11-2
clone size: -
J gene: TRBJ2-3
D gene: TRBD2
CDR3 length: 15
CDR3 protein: CASRSTSGITDTQYF
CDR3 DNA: TGTGCCAGCAGGAGTACTAGCGGGATTACAGATACGCAGTATTTT

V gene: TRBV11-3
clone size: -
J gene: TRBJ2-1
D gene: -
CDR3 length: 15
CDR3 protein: CASSFSGASYNEQFF
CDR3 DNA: TGTGCCAGCAGCTTTTCCGGGGCTTCCTACAATGAGCAGTTCTTC

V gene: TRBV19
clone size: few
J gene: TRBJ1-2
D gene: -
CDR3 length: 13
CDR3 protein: CASSIARFYGYTF
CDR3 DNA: TGTGCCAGTAGTATTGCCAGATTCTATGGCTACACCTTC

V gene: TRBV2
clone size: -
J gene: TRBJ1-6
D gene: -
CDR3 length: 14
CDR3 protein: CASREEYLNSPLHF
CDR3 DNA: TGTGCCAGCAGGGAGGAGTACCTGAATTCACCCCTCCACTTT

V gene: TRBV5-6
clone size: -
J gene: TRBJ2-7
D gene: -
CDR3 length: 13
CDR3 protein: CASSPGQFYEQYF
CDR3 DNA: TGTGCCAGCAGCCCTGGACAGTTCTACGAGCAGTACTTC

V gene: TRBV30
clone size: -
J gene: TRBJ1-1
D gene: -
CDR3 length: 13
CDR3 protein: CAWSAAPWAEAFF
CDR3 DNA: TGTGCCTGGAGTGCGGCCCCTTGGGCTGAAGCTTTCTTT

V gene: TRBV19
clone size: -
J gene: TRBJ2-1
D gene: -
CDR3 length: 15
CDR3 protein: CASSAVSGLYNEQFF
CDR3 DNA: TGTGCCAGTAGTGCTGTAAGCGGGCTATACAATGAGCAGTTCTTC

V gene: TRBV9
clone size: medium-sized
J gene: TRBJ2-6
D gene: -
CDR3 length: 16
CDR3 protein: CASSVDLGAGANVLTF
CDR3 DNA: TGTGCCAGCAGCGTAGACCTCGGGGCTGGGGCCAACGTCCTGACTTTC

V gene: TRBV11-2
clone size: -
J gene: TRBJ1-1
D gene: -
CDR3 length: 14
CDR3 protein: CASSLGGYSTEAFF
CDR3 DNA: TGTGCCAGCAGCTTAGGGGGGTATAGCACTGAAGCTTTCTTT

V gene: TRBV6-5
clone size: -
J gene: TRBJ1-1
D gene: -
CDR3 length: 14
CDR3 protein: CASSYSNRNTEAFF
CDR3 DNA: TGTGCCAGCAGTTACTCGAACAGGAACACTGAAGCTTTCTTT

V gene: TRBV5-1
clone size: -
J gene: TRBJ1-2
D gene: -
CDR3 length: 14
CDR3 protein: CASSLGGDWGGYTF
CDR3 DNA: TGCGCCAGCAGCTTGGGCGGGGATTGGGGTGGCTACACCTTC

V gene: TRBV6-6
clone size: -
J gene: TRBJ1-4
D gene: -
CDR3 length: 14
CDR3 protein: CASTIGATNEKLFF
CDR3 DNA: TGTGCCAGCACCATCGGTGCAACTAATGAAAAACTGTTTTTT

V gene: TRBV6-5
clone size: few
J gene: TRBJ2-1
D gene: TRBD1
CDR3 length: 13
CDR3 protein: CASHRGTYNEQFF
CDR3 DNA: TGTGCCAGCCACAGGGGTACCTACAATGAGCAGTTCTTC

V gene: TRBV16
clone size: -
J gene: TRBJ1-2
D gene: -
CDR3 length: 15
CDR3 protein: CASSQSGTLNLGYTF
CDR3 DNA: TGTGCCAGCAGCCAATCGGGGACCCTAAATCTTGGCTACACCTTC

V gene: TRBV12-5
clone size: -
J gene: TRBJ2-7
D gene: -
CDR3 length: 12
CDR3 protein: CASGPGWYEQYF
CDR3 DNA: TGTGCTAGTGGTCCGGGCTGGTACGAGCAGTACTTC

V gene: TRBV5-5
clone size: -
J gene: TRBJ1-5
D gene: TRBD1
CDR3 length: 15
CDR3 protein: CASTKGQGGNQPQHF
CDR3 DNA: TGTGCCAGCACCAAAGGACAGGGCGGGAATCAGCCCCAGCATTTT

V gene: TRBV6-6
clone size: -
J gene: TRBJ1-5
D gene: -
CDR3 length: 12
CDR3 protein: CASSSTAQPQHF
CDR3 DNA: TGTGCCAGCAGTTCTACAGCCCAGCCCCAGCATTTT

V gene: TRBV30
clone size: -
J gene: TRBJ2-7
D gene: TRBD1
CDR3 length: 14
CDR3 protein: CASATRDRYYEQYF
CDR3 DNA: TGTGCTTCTGCAACCCGGGACAGGTACTACGAGCAGTACTTC

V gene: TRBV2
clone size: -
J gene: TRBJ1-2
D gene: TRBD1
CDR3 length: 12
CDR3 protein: CAIPGQGFGYTF
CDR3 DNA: TGTGCCATTCCGGGACAGGGGTTCGGCTACACCTTC

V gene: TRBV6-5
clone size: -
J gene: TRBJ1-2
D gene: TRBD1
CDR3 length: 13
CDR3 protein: CASSQGQWHGYTF
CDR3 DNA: TGTGCCAGCAGTCAGGGACAGTGGCATGGCTACACCTTC

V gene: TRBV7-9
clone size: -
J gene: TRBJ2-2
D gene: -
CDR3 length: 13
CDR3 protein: CASSPSNPGELFF
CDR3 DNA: TGTGCCAGCAGCCCGAGTAATCCCGGGGAGCTGTTTTTT

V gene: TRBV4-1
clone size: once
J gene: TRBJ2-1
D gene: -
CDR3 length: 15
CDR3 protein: CASSQEEGPYLEQFF
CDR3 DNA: TGCGCCAGCAGCCAAGAGGAAGGACCCTATCTGGAGCAGTTCTTC

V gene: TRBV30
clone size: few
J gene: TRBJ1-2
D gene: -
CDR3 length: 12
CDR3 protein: CAWSVYETGYTF
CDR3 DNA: TGTGCCTGGAGTGTGTATGAGACTGGCTACACCTTC

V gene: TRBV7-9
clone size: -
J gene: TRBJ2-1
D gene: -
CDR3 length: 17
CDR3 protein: CASSHEPVQGYYNEQFF
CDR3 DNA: TGTGCCAGCAGCCATGAGCCCGTACAGGGATACTACAATGAGCAGTTCTTC

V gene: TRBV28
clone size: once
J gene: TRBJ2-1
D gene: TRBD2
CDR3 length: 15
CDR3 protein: CASSFEGSGDNEQFF
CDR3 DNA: TGTGCCAGCAGTTTCGAGGGTAGCGGGGACAATGAGCAGTTCTTC

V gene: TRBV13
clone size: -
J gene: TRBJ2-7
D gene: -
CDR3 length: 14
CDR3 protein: CASSLGTSGYEQYF
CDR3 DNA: TGTGCCAGCAGCTTAGGTACTAGTGGGTACGAGCAGTACTTC